One TCR beta chain is described in this entry. What it binds is unknown. This sample is drawn from a study of regulatory T cells in long-lasting Graves disease. Combining iRepertoire HTBI primers with Arm-PCR of CDR3 regions, the authors built TCR beta libraries. Per the study methods: Samples collectively showed 60 to 75 TRBV and 11 to 15 TRBJ segments. In TCRdb, the multiplex PCR reads were re-called with MiXCR into one record per CDR3 protein. These V and J calls derive from TCRdb rather than the authors' analysis. The sample contains 450,000 to 500,000 distinct CDR3 sequences, roughly 16% of which appear only once. The CDR3 extends over 15 amino acids. The V and J ends lost 2 bases and 3 bases, in that order; junction bases with no gene match: 6. Germline CDR1 and CDR2: DFQATT and SNEGSKA (reference sequence). The time point is: newly diagnosed GD, antithyroid drugs for less than 3 months. After RNA was extracted from PBMCs, the TCR library was made from it.

Study-level results: Persistent disease preferred TRBV28, TRBJ1-2 and TRBJ2-5; new disease, TRBV20-1 and TRBJ2-1.

This sample also appeared in a second study, on T cells in Graves' hyperthyroidism and ophthalmopathy. That work adds: The TCR CDR3 first-round RT-PCR relied on the HTBI primer set. Most thyroid clonotypes expanded above 0.001 were also detected in blood.

V and J are TRBV20-1 and TRBJ2-7; 11 bases are shared with TRBD2. The starting material was peripheral blood mononuclear cells (PBMCs), obtained at new diagnosis, from a patient treated with antithyroid drugs. The sequence was obtained from a man aged 35-49 years with Graves disease. The CDR3 DNA sequence: TGCAGTGCTAGATTTAGCGGGAGGGGGGGCTACGAGCAGTACTTC. It is translated as CSARFSGRGGYEQYF.